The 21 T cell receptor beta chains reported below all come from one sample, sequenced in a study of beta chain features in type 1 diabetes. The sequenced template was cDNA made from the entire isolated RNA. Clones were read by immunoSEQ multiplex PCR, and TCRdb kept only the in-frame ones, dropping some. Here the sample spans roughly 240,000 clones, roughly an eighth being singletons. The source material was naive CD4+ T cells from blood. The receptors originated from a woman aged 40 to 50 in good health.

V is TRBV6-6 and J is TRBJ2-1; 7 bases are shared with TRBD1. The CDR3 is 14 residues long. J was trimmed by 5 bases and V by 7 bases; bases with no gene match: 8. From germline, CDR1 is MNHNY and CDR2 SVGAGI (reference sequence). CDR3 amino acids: CASTFTGANNEQFF. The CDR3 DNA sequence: TGTGCCAGCACCTTCACAGGGGCCAACAATGAGCAGTTCTTC.

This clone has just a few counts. CDR3 nucleotide sequence: TGTGCCAGCTCATCGGACAGGCAGAACACTGAAGCTTTCTTT. Its translation: CASSSDRQNTEAFF. The rearrangement links TRBV18 to TRBJ1-1; TRBD1 agrees at 7 bases. The trim removed 5 bases at V and 1 base at J, leaving 4 bases unmatched. The CDR3 has 14 amino acids. Germline V gene sequence: CDR1 KGHSH, CDR2 LQKENI.

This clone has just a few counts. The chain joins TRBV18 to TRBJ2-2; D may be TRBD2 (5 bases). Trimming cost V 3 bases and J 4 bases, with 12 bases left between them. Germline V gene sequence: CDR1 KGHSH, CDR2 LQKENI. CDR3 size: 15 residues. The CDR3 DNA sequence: TGTGCCAGCTCACCCTCGCAGGAGGCCACCGGGGAGCTGTTTTTT. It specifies CASSPSQEATGELFF.

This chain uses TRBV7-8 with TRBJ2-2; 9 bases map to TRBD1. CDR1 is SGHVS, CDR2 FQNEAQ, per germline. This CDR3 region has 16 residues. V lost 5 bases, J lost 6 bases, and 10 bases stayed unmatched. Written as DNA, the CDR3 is TGTGCCAGCAGCCTAGATCGACAGGGGGTCGCCGGGGAGCTGTTTTTT. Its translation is CASSLDRQGVAGELFF.

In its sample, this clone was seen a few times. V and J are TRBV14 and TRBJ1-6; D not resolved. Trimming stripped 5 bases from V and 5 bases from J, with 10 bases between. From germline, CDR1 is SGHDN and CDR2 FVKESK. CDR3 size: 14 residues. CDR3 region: CASSFNTDNSPLHF. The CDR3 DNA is TGTGCCAGCAGCTTTAACACCGATAATTCACCCCTCCACTTT.

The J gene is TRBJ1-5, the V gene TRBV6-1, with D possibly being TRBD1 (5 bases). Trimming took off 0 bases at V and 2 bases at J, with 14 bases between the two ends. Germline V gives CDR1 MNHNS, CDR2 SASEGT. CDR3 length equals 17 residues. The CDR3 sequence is CASSEARGGVGNQPQHF. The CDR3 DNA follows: TGTGCCAGCAGTGAAGCAAGAGGAGGGGTGGGCAATCAGCCCCAGCATTTT.

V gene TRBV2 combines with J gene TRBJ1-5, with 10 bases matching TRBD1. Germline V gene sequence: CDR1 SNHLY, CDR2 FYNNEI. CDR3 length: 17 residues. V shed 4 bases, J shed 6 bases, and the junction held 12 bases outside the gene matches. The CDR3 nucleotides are TGTGCCAGCAGTGCTAATATCGGGACAGGGGATTCTCAGCCCCAGCATTTT. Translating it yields CASSANIGTGDSQPQHF.

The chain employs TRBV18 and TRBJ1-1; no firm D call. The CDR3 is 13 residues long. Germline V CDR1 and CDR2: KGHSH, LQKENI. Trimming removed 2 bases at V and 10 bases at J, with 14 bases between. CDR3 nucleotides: TGTGCCAGCTCACCATACGATGTCGGGGTAGCTTTCTTT. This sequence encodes CASSPYDVGVAFF.

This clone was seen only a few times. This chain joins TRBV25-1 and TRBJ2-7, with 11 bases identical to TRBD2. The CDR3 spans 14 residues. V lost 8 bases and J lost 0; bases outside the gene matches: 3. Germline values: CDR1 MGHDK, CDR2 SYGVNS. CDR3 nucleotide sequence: TGTGCCAGCCGTACTAGCGGGGGCTCCTACGAGCAGTACTTC. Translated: CASRTSGGSYEQYF.

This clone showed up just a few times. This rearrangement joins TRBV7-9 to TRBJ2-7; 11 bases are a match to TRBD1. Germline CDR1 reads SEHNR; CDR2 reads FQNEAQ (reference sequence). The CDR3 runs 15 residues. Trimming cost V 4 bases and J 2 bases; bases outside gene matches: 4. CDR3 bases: TGTGCCAGCAGCTCGGGACAGGGGGTCACCTACGAGCAGTACTTC. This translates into CASSSGQGVTYEQYF.

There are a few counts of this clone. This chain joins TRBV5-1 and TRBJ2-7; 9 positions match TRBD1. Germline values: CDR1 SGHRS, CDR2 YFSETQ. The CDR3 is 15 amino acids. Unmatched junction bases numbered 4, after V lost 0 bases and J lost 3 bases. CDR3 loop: CASSLAGTGNYEQYF. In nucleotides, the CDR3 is TGCGCCAGCAGCTTGGCCGGGACAGGGAACTACGAGCAGTACTTC.

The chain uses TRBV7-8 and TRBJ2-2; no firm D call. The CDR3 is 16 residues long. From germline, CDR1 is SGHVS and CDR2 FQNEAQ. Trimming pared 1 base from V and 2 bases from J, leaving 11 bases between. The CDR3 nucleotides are TGTGCCAGCAGCTTAGGACTCACTCAAAACACCGGGGAGCTGTTTTTT. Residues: CASSLGLTQNTGELFF.

The CDR3 is CASKFQSQGYTEAFF. The CDR3 bases are TGTGCCAGTAAATTCCAGTCGCAGGGGTACACTGAAGCTTTCTTT. The chain employs TRBV19 and TRBJ1-1; the D gene is possibly TRBD1 (6 bases). The CDR3 is 15 residues long. The V and J ends lost 7 bases and 3 bases respectively, with 18 bases between them. CDR1 is LNHDA, CDR2 SQIVND, per germline (reference sequence). Combining the CDR3 with reference TRBV19 and TRBJ1-1 gives the whole variable domain DGGITQSPKYLFRKEGQNVTLSCEQNLNHDAMYWYRQDPGQGLRLIYYSQIVNDFQKGDIAEGYSVSREKKESFPLTVTSAQKNPTAFYLCASKFQSQGYTEAFFGQGTRLTVV.

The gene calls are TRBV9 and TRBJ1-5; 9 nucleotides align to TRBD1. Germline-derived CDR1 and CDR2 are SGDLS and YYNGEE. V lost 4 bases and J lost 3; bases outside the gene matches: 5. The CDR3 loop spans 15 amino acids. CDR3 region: CASSSTGGLNQPQHF. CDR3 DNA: TGTGCCAGCAGCTCCACAGGGGGCCTCAATCAGCCCCAGCATTTT.

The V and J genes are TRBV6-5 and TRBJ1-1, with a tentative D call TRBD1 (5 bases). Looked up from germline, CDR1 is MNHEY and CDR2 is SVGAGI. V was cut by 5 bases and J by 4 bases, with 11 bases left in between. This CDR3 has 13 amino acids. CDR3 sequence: CASSRTQSTEAFF. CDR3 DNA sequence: TGTGCCAGCAGTAGGACACAGTCCACTGAAGCTTTCTTT.

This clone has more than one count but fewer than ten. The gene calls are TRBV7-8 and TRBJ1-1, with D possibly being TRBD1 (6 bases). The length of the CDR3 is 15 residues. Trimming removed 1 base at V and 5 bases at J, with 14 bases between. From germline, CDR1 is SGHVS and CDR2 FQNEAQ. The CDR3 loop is CASSLDRAQGTEAFF. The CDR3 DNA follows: TGTGCCAGCAGCTTAGATAGAGCGCAGGGGACTGAAGCTTTCTTT.

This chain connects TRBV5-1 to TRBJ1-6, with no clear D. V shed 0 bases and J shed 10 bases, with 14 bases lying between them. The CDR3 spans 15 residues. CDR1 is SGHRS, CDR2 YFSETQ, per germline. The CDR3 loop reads CASSLAPGIESPLHF. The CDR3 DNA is TGCGCCAGCAGCTTGGCCCCAGGTATCGAATCACCCCTCCACTTT.

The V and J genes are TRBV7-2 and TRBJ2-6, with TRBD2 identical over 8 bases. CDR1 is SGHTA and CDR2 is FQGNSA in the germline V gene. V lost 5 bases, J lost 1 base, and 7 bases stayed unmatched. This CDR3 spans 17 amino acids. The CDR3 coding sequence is TGTGCCAGCAGCCCGTGGACTAGCCAATCTGGGGCCAACGTCCTGACTTTC. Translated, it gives CASSPWTSQSGANVLTF.

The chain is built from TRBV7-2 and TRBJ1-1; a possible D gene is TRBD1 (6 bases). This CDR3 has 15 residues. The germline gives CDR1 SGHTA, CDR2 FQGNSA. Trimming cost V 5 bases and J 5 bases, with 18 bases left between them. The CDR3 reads CASSNQQGWQTEAFF. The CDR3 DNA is TGTGCCAGCAGCAACCAACAGGGATGGCAAACTGAAGCTTTCTTT.

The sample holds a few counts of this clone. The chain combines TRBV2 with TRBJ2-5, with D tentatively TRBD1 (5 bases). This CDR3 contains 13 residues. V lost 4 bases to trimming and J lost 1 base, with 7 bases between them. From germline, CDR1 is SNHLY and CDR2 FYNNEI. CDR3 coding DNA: TGTGCCAGCAGTGGGGGCCCCCAAGAGACCCAGTACTTC. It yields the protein CASSGGPQETQYF. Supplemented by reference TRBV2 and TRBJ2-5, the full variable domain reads EPEVTQTPSHQVTQMGQEVILRCVPISNHLYFYWYRQILGQKVEFLVSFYNNEISEKSEIFDDQFSVERPDGSNFTLKIRSTKLEDSAMYFCASSGGPQETQYFGPGTRLLVL.

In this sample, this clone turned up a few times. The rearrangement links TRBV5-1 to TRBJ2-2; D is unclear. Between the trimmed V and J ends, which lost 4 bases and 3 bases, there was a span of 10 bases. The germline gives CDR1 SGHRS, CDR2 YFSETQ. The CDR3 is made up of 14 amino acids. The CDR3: CASSTGSDTGELFF. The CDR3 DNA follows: TGCGCCAGCAGCACGGGTTCGGACACCGGGGAGCTGTTTTTT.